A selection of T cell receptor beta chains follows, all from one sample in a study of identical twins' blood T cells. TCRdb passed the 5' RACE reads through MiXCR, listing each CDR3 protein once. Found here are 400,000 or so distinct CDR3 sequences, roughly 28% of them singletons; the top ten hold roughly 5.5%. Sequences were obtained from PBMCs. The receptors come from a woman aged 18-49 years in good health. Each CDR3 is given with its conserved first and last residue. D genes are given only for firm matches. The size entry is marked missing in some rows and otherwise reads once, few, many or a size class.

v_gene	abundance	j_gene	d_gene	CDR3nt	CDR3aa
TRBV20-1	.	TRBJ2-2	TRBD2	TGCAGTGCCTGGACTAGCGGGCTCGGCACCGGGGAGCTGTTTTTT	CSAWTSGLGTGELFF
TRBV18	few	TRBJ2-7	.	TGTGCCAGCTCGGAGAACTACGAGCAGTACTTC	CASSENYEQYF
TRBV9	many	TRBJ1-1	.	TGTGCCAGCAGCGTAGCCGGACAGAACACTGAAGCTTTCTTT	CASSVAGQNTEAFF
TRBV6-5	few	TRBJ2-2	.	TGTGCCAGCAGTTACTTTTCTAGCGACTACGCGAACACCGGGGAGCTGTTTTTT	CASSYFSSDYANTGELFF
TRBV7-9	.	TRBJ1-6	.	TGTGCCAGCAGCTCGGTGAATTCACCCCTCCACTTT	CASSSVNSPLHF
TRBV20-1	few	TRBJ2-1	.	TGCAGTGCTAGCGGGAGTGCCGATGAGCAGTTCTTC	CSASGSADEQFF
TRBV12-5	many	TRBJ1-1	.	TGTGCTAGTGGTTTGGTAACACGGAACACTGAAGCTTTCTTT	CASGLVTRNTEAFF
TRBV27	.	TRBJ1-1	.	TGTGCCAGCAGTTCAGGCCGAATGGGGAACACTGAAGCTTTCTTT	CASSSGRMGNTEAFF
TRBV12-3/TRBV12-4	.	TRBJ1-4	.	TGTGCCAGCAGTTCCACCGACAGAAATGAAAAACTGTTTTTT	CASSSTDRNEKLFF
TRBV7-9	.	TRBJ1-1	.	TGTGCCAGCAGCTCCCGAGGGCGGCTGAACACTGAAGCTTTCTTT	CASSSRGRLNTEAFF
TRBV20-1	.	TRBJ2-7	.	TGCAGTGCTAGAGAGCTAGCGCGACGTGGGCAGTACTTC	CSARELARRGQYF
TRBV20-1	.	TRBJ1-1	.	TGCAGTGCTAGCCGGGGGCTGAGTGTGAACACTGAAGCTTTCTTT	CSASRGLSVNTEAFF
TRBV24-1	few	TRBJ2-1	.	TGTGTCACCAGTGATCCTAGTACGGGAGACACAGTTGAGCAGTTCTTC	CVTSDPSTGDTVEQFF
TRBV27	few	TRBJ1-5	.	TGTGCCAGCAGTTTGCTCTCGGGGGGGTATCAGCCCCAGCATTTT	CASSLLSGGYQPQHF
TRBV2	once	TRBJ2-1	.	TGTGCCAGCAGTGTACTGGGCTTAGACGAGCAGTTCTTC	CASSVLGLDEQFF
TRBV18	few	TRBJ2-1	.	TGTGCCAGCTCACCTGCAGGCAATGAGCAGTTCTTC	CASSPAGNEQFF
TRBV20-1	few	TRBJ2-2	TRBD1	TGCAGTGCTAACTCCGGGACAGGGCCCGGGGAGCTGTTTTTT	CSANSGTGPGELFF
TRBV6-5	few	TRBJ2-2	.	TGTGCCAGCAGATCAGAGGACAGTCCCACCGGGGAGCTGTTTTTT	CASRSEDSPTGELFF
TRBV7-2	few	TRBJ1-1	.	TGTGCCAGCAGCTTAGAGGATTTCGGCTTGAACACTGAAGCTTTCTTT	CASSLEDFGLNTEAFF
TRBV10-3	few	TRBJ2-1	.	TGTGCCACACCGGACTCCTACAATGAGCAGTTCTTC	CATPDSYNEQFF
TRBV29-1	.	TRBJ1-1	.	TGCAGCGTTGGGGTCTCCTGGAACACTGAAGCTTTCTTT	CSVGVSWNTEAFF
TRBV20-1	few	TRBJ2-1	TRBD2	TGCAGTGCTGCGGGACTAGGTTTGGATGAGCAGTTCTTC	CSAAGLGLDEQFF
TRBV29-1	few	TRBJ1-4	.	TGCAGCGTCCTGAGCCCTAGGCACGATGAAAAACTGTTTTTT	CSVLSPRHDEKLFF
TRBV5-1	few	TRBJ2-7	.	TGCGCCAGCAGTGGGCAGGGGATGAGAGAGCAGTACTTC	CASSGQGMREQYF
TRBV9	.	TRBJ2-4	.	TGTGCCAGCAGCGTAGGGCGTTTGACAGGTGGAAACATTCAGTACTTC	CASSVGRLTGGNIQYF
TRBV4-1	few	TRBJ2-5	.	TGCGCCAGCAGCCAAAACCCCGGACAGACGAAAGAGACCCAGTACTTC	CASSQNPGQTKETQYF
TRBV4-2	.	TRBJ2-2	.	TGTGCCAGCAGCTCCTACCCCTCCGTCGGGGAGCTGTTTTTT	CASSSYPSVGELFF
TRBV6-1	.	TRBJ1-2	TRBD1	TGTGCCAGCAGGACAGGGGGCGCGAACTATGGCTACACCTTC	CASRTGGANYGYTF
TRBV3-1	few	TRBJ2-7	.	TGTGCCAGCAGCCAATACGGGACTCTCTACGAGCAGTACTTC	CASSQYGTLYEQYF
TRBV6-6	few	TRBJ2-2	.	TGTGCCACTAAGTTGGGCTTCCTCGAGGAGCTGTTTTTT	CATKLGFLEELFF
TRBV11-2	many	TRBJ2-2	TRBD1	TGTGCCAGCAGCTTAAGACAGGGCCGAACCCCCGGGGAGCTGTTTTTT	CASSLRQGRTPGELFF
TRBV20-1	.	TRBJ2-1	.	TGCAGTGCTAGAAGTTTCGGCGGCGTCGACAATGAGCAGTTCTTC	CSARSFGGVDNEQFF
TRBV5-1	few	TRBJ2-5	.	TGCGCCAGCAGCCGTTTCCTCCCTATTAGTCAGTACTTC	CASSRFLPISQYF
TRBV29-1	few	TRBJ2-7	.	TGCAGCGTTGTCGCGGAGAGCTCCTACGAGCAGTACTTC	CSVVAESSYEQYF
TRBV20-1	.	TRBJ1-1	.	TGCAGTGCAGGCAGGAACACGAACACTGAAGCTTTCTTT	CSAGRNTNTEAFF
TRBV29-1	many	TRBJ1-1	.	TGCAGCGTTGGGGGGGTTCGGACTGAAGCTTTCTTT	CSVGGVRTEAFF
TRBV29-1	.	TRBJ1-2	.	TGCAGCGGACGATTCCTAGGGGGTGGCTACACCTTC	CSGRFLGGGYTF
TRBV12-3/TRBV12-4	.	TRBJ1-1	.	TGTGCCAGCAGACTGACGGGCAGGGCTTTCTTT	CASRLTGRAFF
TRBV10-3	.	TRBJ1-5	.	TGTGCCATCAGCCACGGCAGGTATAGCAATCAGCCCCAGCATTTT	CAISHGRYSNQPQHF
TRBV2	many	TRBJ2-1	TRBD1	TGTGCCAGCAGTGAAATCGTGGACAGGGTTTTCTTC	CASSEIVDRVFF
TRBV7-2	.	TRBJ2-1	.	TGTGCCAGCAGCTTAGGCGCGACCAATGAGCAGTTCTTC	CASSLGATNEQFF
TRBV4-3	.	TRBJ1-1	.	TGCGCCAGCAGCCCAGATATAGGGAACACTGAAGCTTTCTTT	CASSPDIGNTEAFF
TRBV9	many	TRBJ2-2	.	TGTGCCAGCAGCTTCCATGCCGGGGAGCTGTTTTTT	CASSFHAGELFF
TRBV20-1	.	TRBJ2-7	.	TGCAGTGGTCGAGGGGCCCTCTACGAGCAGTACTTC	CSGRGALYEQYF
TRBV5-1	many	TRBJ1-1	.	TGCGCCAGCAGCTTGGTGGCGGGGAACACTGAAGCTTTCTTT	CASSLVAGNTEAFF
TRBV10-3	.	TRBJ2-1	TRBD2	TGTGCCATCAGATCAGCGGGGTCCAGCTACAATGAGCAGTTCTTC	CAIRSAGSSYNEQFF
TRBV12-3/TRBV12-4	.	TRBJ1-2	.	TGTGCCAGCAGTTTACGTGAGAGCGAGGGGTTTGGCTACACCTTC	CASSLRESEGFGYTF
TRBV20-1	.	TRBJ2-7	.	TGCAGTGCTAGGCCCCAGGTCGAAAGCGAGCAGTACTTC	CSARPQVESEQYF
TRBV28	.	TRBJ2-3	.	TGTGCCAGCAGGCGGTACTACACAGATACGCAGTATTTT	CASRRYYTDTQYF
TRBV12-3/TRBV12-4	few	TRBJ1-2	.	TGTGCCAGCAGTGGCGGGAATGGCTACACCTTC	CASSGGNGYTF
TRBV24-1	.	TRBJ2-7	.	TGTGCCACCAGTGACCCCAGCTCCTACGAGCAGTACTTC	CATSDPSSYEQYF
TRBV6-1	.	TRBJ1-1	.	TGTGCCAGCAGTGAGCAGGTCTCTATGAACACTGAAGCTTTCTTT	CASSEQVSMNTEAFF
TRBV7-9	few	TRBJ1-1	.	TGTGCCAGCAGCAGGGGAGGGGCAACTGAAGCTTTCTTT	CASSRGGATEAFF
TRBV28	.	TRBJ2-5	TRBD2	TGTGCCAGCAGTTTATGGACTAGCGAGCCGACCCAGTACTTC	CASSLWTSEPTQYF